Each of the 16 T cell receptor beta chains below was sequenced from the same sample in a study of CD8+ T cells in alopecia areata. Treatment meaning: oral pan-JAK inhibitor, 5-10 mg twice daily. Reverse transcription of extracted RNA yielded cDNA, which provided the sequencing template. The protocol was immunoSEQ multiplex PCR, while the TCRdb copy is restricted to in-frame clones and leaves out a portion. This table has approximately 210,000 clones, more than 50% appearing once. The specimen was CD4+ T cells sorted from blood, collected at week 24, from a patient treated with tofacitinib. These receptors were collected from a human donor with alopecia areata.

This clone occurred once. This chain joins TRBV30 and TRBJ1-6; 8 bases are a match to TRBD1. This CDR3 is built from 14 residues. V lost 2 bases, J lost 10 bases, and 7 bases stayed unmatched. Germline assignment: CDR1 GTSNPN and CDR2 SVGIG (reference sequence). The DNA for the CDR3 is TGTGCCTGGAGTTCAGGGGGCTATGGATCACCCCTCCACTTT. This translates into CAWSSGGYGSPLHF.

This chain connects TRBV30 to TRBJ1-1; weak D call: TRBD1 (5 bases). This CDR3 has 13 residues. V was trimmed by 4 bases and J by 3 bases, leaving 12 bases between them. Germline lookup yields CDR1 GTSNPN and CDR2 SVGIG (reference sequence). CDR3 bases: TGTGCCTGGACTGCTCAGGGTTACACTGAAGCTTTCTTT. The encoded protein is CAWTAQGYTEAFF.

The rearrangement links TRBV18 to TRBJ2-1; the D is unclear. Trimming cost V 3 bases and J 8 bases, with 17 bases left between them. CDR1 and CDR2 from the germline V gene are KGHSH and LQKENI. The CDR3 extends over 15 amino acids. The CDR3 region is CASSPLTTGGDEQFF. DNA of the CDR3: TGTGCCAGCTCACCGCTCACGACGGGCGGCGATGAGCAGTTCTTC.

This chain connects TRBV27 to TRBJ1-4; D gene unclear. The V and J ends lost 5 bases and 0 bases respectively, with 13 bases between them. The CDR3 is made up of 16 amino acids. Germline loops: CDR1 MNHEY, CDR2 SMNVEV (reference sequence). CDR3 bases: TGTGCCAGCAGTCCGAGGACGGTTTCAACTAATGAAAAACTGTTTTTT. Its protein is CASSPRTVSTNEKLFF.

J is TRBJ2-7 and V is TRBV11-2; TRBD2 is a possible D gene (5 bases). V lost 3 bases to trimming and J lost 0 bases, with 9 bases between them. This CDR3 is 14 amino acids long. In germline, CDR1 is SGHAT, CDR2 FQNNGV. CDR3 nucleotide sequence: TGTGCCAGCAGCTTTTGGGAGCACTCCTACGAGCAGTACTTC. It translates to CASSFWEHSYEQYF.

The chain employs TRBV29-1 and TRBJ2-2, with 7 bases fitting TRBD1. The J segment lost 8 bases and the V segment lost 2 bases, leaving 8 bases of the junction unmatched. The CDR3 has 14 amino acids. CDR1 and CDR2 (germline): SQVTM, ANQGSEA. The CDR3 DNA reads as TGCAGCGTTGAATTGACAGGGCCGCTGGGGGAGCTGTTTTTT. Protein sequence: CSVELTGPLGELFF.

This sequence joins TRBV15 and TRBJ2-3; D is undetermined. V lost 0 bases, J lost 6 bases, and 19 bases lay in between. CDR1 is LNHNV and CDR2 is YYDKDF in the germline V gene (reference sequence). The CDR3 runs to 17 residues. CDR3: CATSREPTTLFGDTQYF. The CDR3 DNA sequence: TGTGCCACCAGCAGAGAACCCACTACTCTCTTCGGGGATACGCAGTATTTT.

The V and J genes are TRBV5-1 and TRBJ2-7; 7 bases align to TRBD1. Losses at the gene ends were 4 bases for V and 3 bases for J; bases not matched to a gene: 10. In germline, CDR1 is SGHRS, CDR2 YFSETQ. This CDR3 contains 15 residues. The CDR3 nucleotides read TGCGCCAGCAGCCTCGAGACAGGGCTCGGCTACGAGCAGTACTTC. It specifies CASSLETGLGYEQYF. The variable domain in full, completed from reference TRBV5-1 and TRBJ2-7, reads KAGVTQTPRYLIKTRGQQVTLSCSPISGHRSVSWYQQTPGQGLQFLFEYFSETQRNKGNFPGRFSGRQFSNSRSEMNVSTLELGDSALYLCASSLETGLGYEQYFGPGTRLTVT.

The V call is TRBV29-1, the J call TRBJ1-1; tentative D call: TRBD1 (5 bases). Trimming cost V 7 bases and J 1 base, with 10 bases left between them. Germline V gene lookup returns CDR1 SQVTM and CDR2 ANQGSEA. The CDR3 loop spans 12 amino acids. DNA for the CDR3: TGCAGCGCTCGTCAGGGGAACACTGAAGCTTTCTTT. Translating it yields CSARQGNTEAFF.

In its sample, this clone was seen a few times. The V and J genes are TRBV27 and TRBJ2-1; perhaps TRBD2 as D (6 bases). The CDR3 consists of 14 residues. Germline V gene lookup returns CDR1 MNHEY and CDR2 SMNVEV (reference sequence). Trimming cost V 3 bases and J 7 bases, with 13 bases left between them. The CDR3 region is CASSFGGSVNEQFF. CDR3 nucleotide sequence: TGTGCCAGCAGTTTTGGAGGGTCGGTAAATGAGCAGTTCTTC.

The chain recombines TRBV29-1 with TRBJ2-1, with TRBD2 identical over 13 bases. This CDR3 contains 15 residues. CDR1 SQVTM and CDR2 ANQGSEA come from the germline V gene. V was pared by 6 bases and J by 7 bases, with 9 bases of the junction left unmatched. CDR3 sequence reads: CSVDARTSGGNEQFF. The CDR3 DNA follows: TGCAGCGTCGATGCAAGGACTAGCGGGGGAAATGAGCAGTTCTTC.

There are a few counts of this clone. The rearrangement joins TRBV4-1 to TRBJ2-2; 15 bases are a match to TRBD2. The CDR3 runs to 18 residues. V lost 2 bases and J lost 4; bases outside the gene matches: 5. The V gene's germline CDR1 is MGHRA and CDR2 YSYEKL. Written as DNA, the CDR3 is TGCGCCAGCAGCCAATGGGGACTAGCGGGGGGTTCCACCGGGGAGCTGTTTTTT. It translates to CASSQWGLAGGSTGELFF.

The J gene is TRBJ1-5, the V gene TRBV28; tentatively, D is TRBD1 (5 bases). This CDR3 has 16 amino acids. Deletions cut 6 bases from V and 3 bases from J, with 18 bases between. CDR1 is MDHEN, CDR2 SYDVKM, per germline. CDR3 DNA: TGTGCCAGCAGCCCTGATGACAGCCTGCCCAATCAGCCCCAGCATTTT. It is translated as CASSPDDSLPNQPQHF.

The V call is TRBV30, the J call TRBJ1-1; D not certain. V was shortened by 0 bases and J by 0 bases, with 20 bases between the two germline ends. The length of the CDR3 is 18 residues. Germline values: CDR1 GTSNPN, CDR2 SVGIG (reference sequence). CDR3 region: CAWSVRSGSSTMNTEAFF. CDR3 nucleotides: TGTGCCTGGAGTGTACGATCGGGGTCGTCAACGATGAACACTGAAGCTTTCTTT.

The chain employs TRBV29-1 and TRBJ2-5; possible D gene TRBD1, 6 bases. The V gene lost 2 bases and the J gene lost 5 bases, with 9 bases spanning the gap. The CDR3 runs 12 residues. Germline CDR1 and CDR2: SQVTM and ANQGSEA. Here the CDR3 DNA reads TGCAGCGTTGAATACCAGGGGGAGACCCAGTACTTC. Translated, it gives CSVEYQGETQYF.

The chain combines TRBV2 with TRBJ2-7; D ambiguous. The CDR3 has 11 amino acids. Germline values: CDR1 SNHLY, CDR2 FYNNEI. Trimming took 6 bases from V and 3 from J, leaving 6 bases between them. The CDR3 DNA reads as TGTGCCAGCAGGGATGACTACGAGCAGTACTTC. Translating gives CASRDDYEQYF.